This T cell receptor (beta chain) was identified during a study of CD8 T cells in ankylosing spondylitis. The study, taken as a whole, reports: For ankylosing spondylitis blood, a TCR beta motif of 7 or 8 highly homologous variants appeared characteristic. A CD8+ phenotype characterized the disease-linked clones, which were relatively rare in peripheral blood.

CDR3 size: 14 residues. The V segment lost 1 base and the J segment 6 bases; nucleotides outside the gene matches: 3. Germline V gene sequence: CDR1 MGHRA, CDR2 YSYEKL. The TCR beta libraries were generated through quantitative 5'-RACE incorporating molecular barcodes. TCRdb called the 5' RACE reads again in MiXCR, with one record for every CDR3 protein. This table has under 300,000 distinct CDR3 sequences, 15% to 20% appearing once. This clonotype was counted between two and nine times. The antigen is undetermined. The V gene is TRBV4-1, the J gene TRBJ2-7, with 10 bases that match TRBD2. This clonotype originated in a male donor with ankylosing spondylitis or in good health (not recorded which). Sample: blood, either unsorted or a sorted T cell fraction (not recorded which). As DNA, the CDR3 is TGCGCCAGCAGCCAAGTCACTAGCGGGGCCGAGCAGTACTTC. Translated, it gives CASSQVTSGAEQYF.